One and the same sample provided the 24 T cell receptor beta chains below, sequenced in a study of blood T cell repertoires in COVID-19. TCRdb keeps only in-frame clones here, not all; method: immunoSEQ multiplex PCR. The table has around 270,000 clones, 80% to 90% seen once. Material: PBMCs or T cells enriched from blood (not recorded which). These receptors came from a woman aged 40 to 50 who had been exposed to COVID-19.

The rearrangement joins TRBV3-1 (or the pseudogene TRBV3-2) to TRBJ1-2; the D gene is possibly TRBD1 (5 bases). Germline V gene lookup returns CDR1 LGHDT and CDR2 YNNKEL (reference sequence). V was pared by 0 bases and J by 2 bases, with 19 bases between. The CDR3 is 18 amino acids. This chain's CDR3 is CASSQDGSGAGRNYGYTF. CDR3 bases: TGTGCCAGCAGCCAAGATGGTAGCGGGGCAGGGAGGAACTATGGCTACACCTTC.

The chain carries TRBV5-6 and TRBJ2-2; 9 positions agree with TRBD1. Looked up from germline, CDR1 is SGHDT and CDR2 is YYEEEE. Trimming cost V 0 bases and J 3 bases; bases outside gene matches: 6. The CDR3 contains 17 residues. CDR3 loop: CASSLATGGSYTGELFF. CDR3 nucleotide sequence: TGTGCCAGCAGCTTGGCCACAGGGGGCTCGTACACCGGGGAGCTGTTTTTT.

The rearrangement uses TRBV9 and TRBJ1-3; 7 nucleotides align to TRBD1. The germline CDR1 and CDR2 sequences are SGDLS and YYNGEE. The trim removed 1 base at V and 2 bases at J, leaving 15 bases unmatched. The CDR3 has 19 residues. The CDR3 nucleotides read TGTGCCAGCAGCGTATCGGGCAGGGGGACCTCAGGACCTGGAAACACCATATATTTT. As protein: CASSVSGRGTSGPGNTIYF.

This clone has just a few counts. Other nucleotide sequences from this sample produce the same CDR3. This chain uses TRBV3-1 (or the pseudogene TRBV3-2) with TRBJ2-2; a possible D gene is TRBD2 (6 bases). V lost 1 base and J lost 4, with 7 bases in between. This CDR3 spans 14 amino acids. CDR1 is LGHDT, CDR2 YNNKEL, per germline (reference sequence). CDR3 in DNA: TGTGCCAGCAGCCAAGGGAGGGGCACCGGGGAGCTGTTTTTT. Its translation is CASSQGRGTGELFF.

The CDR3: CSAGQGNTEAFF. The DNA for the CDR3 is TGCAGCGCGGGACAGGGGAACACTGAAGCTTTCTTT. V is TRBV29-1 and J is TRBJ1-1; 9 bases fit TRBD1. V lost 7 bases and J lost 1; bases outside the gene matches: 1. Germline V gene lookup returns CDR1 SQVTM and CDR2 ANQGSEA. CDR3 size: 12 residues.

The chain combines TRBV25-1 with TRBJ1-2; 7 bases align to TRBD1. V trimming: 3 bases; J trimming: 4 bases; junction bases outside the gene matches: 14. CDR3 length: 17 amino acids. The germline gives CDR1 MGHDK, CDR2 SYGVNS. DNA for the CDR3: TGTGCCAGCAGTGATGCCAGAAGTTGGACAGGTACCTATGGCTACACCTTC. Its translation is CASSDARSWTGTYGYTF.

J is TRBJ2-3 and V is TRBV18; tentatively, D is TRBD2 (5 bases). Trimming cost V 3 bases and J 5 bases, with 6 bases left between them. CDR1 and CDR2 from the germline V gene are KGHSH and LQKENI. The CDR3 contains 12 residues. Written as DNA, the CDR3 is TGTGCCAGCTCACCGAGCGGAGATACGCAGTATTTT. Protein product: CASSPSGDTQYF.

The chain links TRBV5-5 to TRBJ2-1; a weak D match, TRBD1 (5 bases). Trimming cost V 4 bases and J 11 bases, with 13 bases left between them. Germline V gene data show CDR1 as SGHKS and CDR2 as YYEKEE (reference sequence). The CDR3 consists of 12 residues. The CDR3 nucleotides read TGTGCCAGCAGCCGGATCAGGGAACAGCAGTTCTTC. Its protein is CASSRIREQQFF.

The chain combines TRBV9 with TRBJ1-1, with a possible D match to TRBD1 (5 bases). The CDR3 is 13 residues long. Trimming stripped 3 bases from V and 3 bases from J, with 9 bases between. Germline V gene lookup returns CDR1 SGDLS and CDR2 YYNGEE. Here the CDR3 reads CASSGLGDTEAFF. The CDR3 nucleotides read TGTGCCAGCAGCGGCCTAGGGGACACTGAAGCTTTCTTT.

The genes are TRBV19 and TRBJ2-1, with TRBD1 identical over 11 bases. The CDR3 length is 15 residues. Looked up from germline, CDR1 is LNHDA and CDR2 is SQIVND (reference sequence). The ends lost 4 bases at V and 7 bases at J; junction bases unmatched: 6. The CDR3 DNA follows: TGTGCCAGTAGTAGAAACCGGGACAGGGGGAATGAGCAGTTCTTC. This sequence encodes CASSRNRDRGNEQFF. Variable domain in full (rest from reference TRBV19 and TRBJ2-1): DGGITQSPKYLFRKEGQNVTLSCEQNLNHDAMYWYRQDPGQGLRLIYYSQIVNDFQKGDIAEGYSVSREKKESFPLTVTSAQKNPTAFYLCASSRNRDRGNEQFFGPGTRLTVL.

A single count supports this clone. This rearrangement joins TRBV30 to TRBJ1-6, with D hard to call. This CDR3 contains 13 residues. Germline V gives CDR1 GTSNPN, CDR2 SVGIG (reference sequence). Trimming left V 0 bases short and J 10 bases short, with 10 bases between. CDR3 sequence reads: CAWSVEVESPLHF. CDR3 DNA sequence: TGTGCCTGGAGTGTTGAGGTAGAGTCACCCCTCCACTTT.

This chain uses TRBV4-3 with TRBJ1-4, with D perhaps TRBD1 (5 bases). Trimming removed 0 bases from V and 0 bases from J, with 17 bases in between. The CDR3 has 19 residues. Germline V gene data show CDR1 as LGHNA and CDR2 as YSLEER. As DNA, the CDR3 is TGCGCCAGCAGCCAAGATGACAGTTTCCAAACGGCAACTAATGAAAAACTGTTTTTT. Amino acid sequence: CASSQDDSFQTATNEKLFF.

The chain couples TRBV4-2 to TRBJ1-2; D uncertain. This CDR3 has 16 amino acids. The germline gives CDR1 LGHNA, CDR2 YNFKEQ. Trimming removed 4 bases from V and 8 bases from J, with 23 bases in between. The CDR3 loop is CASSRGLFNQVAGYTF. Here the CDR3 DNA reads TGTGCCAGCAGCCGAGGGTTATTTAACCAGGTAGCAGGCTACACCTTC.

The chain recombines TRBV5-6 with TRBJ2-4, with 8 bases fitting TRBD1. The germline V gene encodes CDR1 SGHDT and CDR2 YYEEEE. V shed 2 bases and J 6 bases; nucleotides not matched to a gene: 7. The length of the CDR3 is 15 residues. DNA of the CDR3: TGTGCCAGCAGCTTTTTTACAGGGGGAGGAAACATTCAGTACTTC. Amino acids: CASSFFTGGGNIQYF.

DNA of the CDR3: TGTGCCTGGAGTGTACAGGATAATTCACCCCTCCACTTT. Encoded protein: CAWSVQDNSPLHF. V and J are TRBV30 and TRBJ1-6, with D possibly being TRBD1 (5 bases). The CDR3 runs to 13 residues. The germline V and J ends were trimmed by 0 bases and 5 bases, with 5 bases remaining between them. Germline V gives CDR1 GTSNPN, CDR2 SVGIG (reference sequence). Drawing the rest from reference TRBV30 and TRBJ1-6, the complete variable domain is SQTIHQWPATLVQPVGSPLSLECTVEGTSNPNLYWYRQAAGRGLQLLFYSVGIGQISSEVPQNLSASRPQDRQFILSSKKLLLSDSGFYLCAWSVQDNSPLHFGNGTRLTVT.

The V and J genes are TRBV28 and TRBJ2-1; 7 bases line up with TRBD1. This CDR3 has 14 amino acids. Losses at the gene ends were 8 bases for V and 7 bases for J; bases not matched to a gene: 11. CDR1 and CDR2 (germline): MDHEN, SYDVKM. The CDR3 here is CASLRDSVTNEQFF. The CDR3 nucleotides are TGTGCCAGCCTCCGGGACAGCGTTACGAATGAGCAGTTCTTC.

This chain connects TRBV11-3 to TRBJ2-3; 8 bases agree with TRBD1. CDR3 length: 17 residues. The germline gives CDR1 SGHNT, CDR2 YENEEA. V was pared by 0 bases and J by 1 base, with 6 bases of the junction left unmatched. This CDR3 is CASSLDMVGQGTDTQYF. Written as DNA, the CDR3 is TGTGCCAGCAGCTTAGATATGGTGGGACAGGGCACAGATACGCAGTATTTT.

This clone occurred a few times. The rearrangement links TRBV23-1 to TRBJ1-1; D gene ambiguous. TRBV23-1 qualifies as an ORF whose function is uncertain. With 0 bases removed from V and 1 base from J, the gap between germline ends came to 9 bases. The CDR3 contains 15 residues. CDR3 nucleotides: TGCGCCAGCAGTCAATCCCTGGAGGGGAACACTGAAGCTTTCTTT. Amino acid sequence: CASSQSLEGNTEAFF.

The V gene is TRBV7-2, the J gene TRBJ1-6; D perhaps matches TRBD1 (5 bases). CDR1 is SGHTA, CDR2 FQGNSA, per germline. Trimming left V 5 bases short and J 7 bases short, with 18 bases between. The CDR3 extends over 16 amino acids. In DNA form, the CDR3 reads TGTGCCAGCAGCCAGCAAATGGGGGGGTCAAATTCACCCCTCCACTTT. This translates into CASSQQMGGSNSPLHF.

V gene TRBV3-1 (or the pseudogene TRBV3-2) combines with J gene TRBJ2-3; 7 nucleotides match TRBD2. Germline V gives CDR1 LGHDT, CDR2 YNNKEL (reference sequence). The V and J ends lost 1 base and 0 bases, in that order; junction bases with no gene match: 16. CDR3 length equals 20 residues. Here the CDR3 DNA reads TGTGCCAGCAGCCAAGTCCCCTCCGGGGGAGGGACCCCTAGCACAGATACGCAGTATTTT. This gives the protein CASSQVPSGGGTPSTDTQYF.

CDR3 in amino acids: CASSFTLGGNNEQFF. As DNA, the CDR3 is TGTGCCAGCAGCTTCACGTTGGGAGGGAACAATGAGCAGTTCTTC. The V call is TRBV7-9, the J call TRBJ2-1, with 7 bases aligning to TRBD2. V shed 3 bases and J 5 bases; nucleotides not matched to a gene: 7. Germline CDR1 SEHNR, CDR2 FQNEAQ (reference sequence). The CDR3 is 15 residues long.

The CDR3 nucleotides are TGTGCCAGCTCACCACGTCCTAGCGGGGTTTACGAGCAGTACTTC. Translating gives CASSPRPSGVYEQYF. The chain has TRBV18 and TRBJ2-7; 9 bases agree with TRBD2. CDR3 length: 15 amino acids. Germline V lookup: CDR1 KGHSH, CDR2 LQKENI. V gave up 1 base and J gave up 4 bases; unmatched junction bases: 5.

The V call is TRBV7-2, the J call TRBJ2-1, with D possibly TRBD1 on 7 matching bases. Germline CDR1 and CDR2: SGHTA and FQGNSA. Trimming removed 7 bases at V and 9 bases at J, with 16 bases between. The CDR3 contains 13 residues. The DNA of the CDR3 is TGTGCCAGCACTCGCCAGGGGGGCAGTGAGCAGTTCTTC. This translates into CASTRQGGSEQFF.

This clone has only one observation. CDR3 in amino acids: CASRAGSADTQYF. The DNA for the CDR3 is TGTGCCTCCCGGGCGGGATCGGCAGATACGCAGTATTTT. The chain employs TRBV6-5 and TRBJ2-3; perhaps TRBD2 as D (6 bases). The V and J ends lost 11 bases and 4 bases respectively, with 16 bases between them. The germline V gene encodes CDR1 MNHEY and CDR2 SVGAGI. The CDR3 consists of 13 residues.